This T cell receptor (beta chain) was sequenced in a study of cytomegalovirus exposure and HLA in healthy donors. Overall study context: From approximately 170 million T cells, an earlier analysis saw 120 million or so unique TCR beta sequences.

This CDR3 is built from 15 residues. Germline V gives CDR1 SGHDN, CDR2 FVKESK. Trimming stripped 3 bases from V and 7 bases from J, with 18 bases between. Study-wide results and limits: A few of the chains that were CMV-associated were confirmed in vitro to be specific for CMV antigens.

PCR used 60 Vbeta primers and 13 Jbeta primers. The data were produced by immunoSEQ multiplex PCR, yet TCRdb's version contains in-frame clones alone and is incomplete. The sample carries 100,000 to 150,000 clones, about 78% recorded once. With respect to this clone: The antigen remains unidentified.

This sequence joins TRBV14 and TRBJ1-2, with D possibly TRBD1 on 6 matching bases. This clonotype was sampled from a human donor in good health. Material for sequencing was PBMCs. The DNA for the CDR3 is TGTGCCAGCAGCCATAGTCGTCGTCAGGGGTTTGGCTACACCTTC. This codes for CASSHSRRQGFGYTF.